Listed here are 14 T cell receptor beta chains from one sample, sequenced in a study of OX40 agonist ivuxolimab in advanced cancers. Receptors were amplified or captured by the immunoSEQ multiplex PCR assay. TCRdb provides this immuneACCESS table in a form limited to in-frame rearrangements. Some clones are lacking; in checked studies, under half of them reflect an unresolved V gene, and why the rest are absent is not known. The sample records about 81,000 clones, roughly 80% of which are singletons. The ten largest make up 6% to 8.5% of the sample. The source material was CD4+ or CD8+ T cells sorted from blood, sampled in a trial of the OX40 agonist ivuxolimab. These TCRs come from an adult with an advanced solid tumor such as melanoma, head and neck, liver or kidney cancer.

V gene TRBV10-2 combines with J gene TRBJ1-3; weak D call: TRBD1 (6 bases). CDR3 length: 15 residues. Germline-derived CDR1 and CDR2 are WSHSY and SAAADI. Between the trimmed V and J ends, which lost 6 bases and 3 bases, there was a span of 15 bases. The CDR3 DNA reads TGCGCCAGCAGCGAGCCGCGGGGGCTTGGAAACACCATATATTTT. Its protein is CASSEPRGLGNTIYF.

The chain carries TRBV7-9 and TRBJ1-2; D remains ambiguous. V was clipped by 5 bases and J by 1 base, with 20 bases between them. The CDR3 length is 17 residues. Germline CDR1 and CDR2: SEHNR and FQNEAQ (reference sequence). The CDR3 spells CASSPAEHYKFNYGYTF. For the CDR3, the DNA is TGTGCCAGCAGCCCCGCAGAGCATTATAAATTTAACTATGGCTACACCTTC.

The rearrangement links TRBV6-1 to TRBJ1-2, with D tentatively TRBD1 (6 bases). V was pared by 6 bases and J by 5 bases, with 16 bases between. CDR3 length equals 14 residues. CDR1 is MNHNS and CDR2 is SASEGT in the germline V gene. The CDR3 coding sequence is TGTGCCAGCAGATTCGAGGACAGCAAATATGGCTACACCTTC. It codes for CASRFEDSKYGYTF.

The chain combines TRBV28 with TRBJ1-2, with D possibly TRBD1 on 6 matching bases. The V gene lost 1 base and the J gene lost 5 bases, with 8 bases spanning the gap. CDR3 length: 13 amino acids. The V gene's germline CDR1 is MDHEN and CDR2 SYDVKM. DNA of the CDR3: TGTGCCAGCAGTTTATTGGGGGCGTATGGCTACACCTTC. Protein product: CASSLLGAYGYTF.

V and J are TRBV23-1 and TRBJ2-7, with D tentatively TRBD1 (6 bases). TRBV23-1 is identified as an open reading frame with a role that is uncertain. Trimming pared 8 bases from V and 3 bases from J, leaving 14 bases between. There are 13 residues in the CDR3. CDR3 DNA: TGCGCCAGCTGCTATGACAGGTTCTACGAGCAGTACGTC. Its translation is CASCYDRFYEQYV.

The chain employs TRBV6-5 and TRBJ2-3; no firm D call. The CDR3 has 13 residues. With 8 bases removed from V and 1 base from J, the gap between germline ends came to 10 bases. Germline CDR1 and CDR2: MNHEY and SVGAGI. Here the CDR3 DNA reads TGTGCCAGCTCCTCGCCAGGCACAGATACGCAGTATTTT. Protein: CASSSPGTDTQYF.

The chain is built from TRBV10-3 and TRBJ1-3, with D unclear. Germline loops: CDR1 ENHRY, CDR2 SYGVKD. Trimming took 5 bases from V and 0 from J, leaving 5 bases between them. The CDR3 totals 13 residues. The CDR3 sequence is CAISQSSGNTIYF. CDR3 sequence (DNA): TGTGCCATCAGTCAGAGCTCTGGAAACACCATATATTTT.

The chain joins TRBV5-1 to TRBJ2-7; 7 bases align to TRBD2. V trimming: 4 bases; J trimming: 0 bases; junction bases outside the gene matches: 7. CDR3 size: 15 residues. Germline loops: CDR1 SGHRS, CDR2 YFSETQ. CDR3 sequence reads: CASSPKSGNSYEQYF. CDR3 coding DNA: TGCGCCAGCAGCCCCAAAAGCGGGAACTCCTACGAGCAGTACTTC.

The J gene is TRBJ1-1, the V gene TRBV28, with TRBD1 as a possible D gene (5 bases). The V end lost 10 bases, the J end lost 5 bases, and 14 bases lay between the germline ends. CDR3 length: 12 residues. Germline assignment: CDR1 MDHEN and CDR2 SYDVKM. The CDR3: CATNKGDTEAFF. The CDR3 DNA sequence: TGTGCCACCAACAAAGGGGATACTGAAGCTTTCTTT.

This chain connects TRBV10-3 to TRBJ2-5; TRBD1 is a possible D gene (6 bases). This CDR3 spans 13 amino acids. Trimming took 10 bases from V and 1 from J, leaving 13 bases between them. CDR1 ENHRY and CDR2 SYGVKD come from the germline V gene. The CDR3 DNA follows: TGTGCCACCGCCACGGACAGCCAAGAGACCCAGTACTTC. It is translated as CATATDSQETQYF.

V and J are TRBV20-1 and TRBJ1-2; D uncertain. Between the trimmed V and J ends, which lost 3 bases and 8 bases, there was a span of 10 bases. Germline CDR1 DFQATT, CDR2 SNEGSKA (reference sequence). This CDR3 contains 11 residues. The CDR3 region is CSASGWAGYTF. DNA for the CDR3: TGCAGTGCTAGTGGGTGGGCGGGCTACACCTTC.

The chain is built from TRBV7-9 and TRBJ2-3; D tentatively reads TRBD1 or TRBD2 (5 bases each). This CDR3 comprises 17 residues. Germline V gene sequence: CDR1 SEHNR, CDR2 FQNEAQ (reference sequence). V lost 4 bases to trimming and J lost 0 bases, with 17 bases between them. CDR3 nucleotides: TGTGCCAGCAGCTCCAATTCCCGGGACGGGAGCACAGATACGCAGTATTTT. Amino acids: CASSSNSRDGSTDTQYF.

The chain carries TRBV7-2 and TRBJ1-2; 9 bases are a match to TRBD1. The germline V gene has CDR1 SGHTA and CDR2 FQGNSA. The length of the CDR3 is 14 residues. The trim removed 5 bases at V and 8 bases at J, leaving 9 bases unmatched. CDR3 nucleotide sequence: TGTGCCAGCAGCCCCCGGACAGGGGACAACGGCTACACCTTC. Its translation: CASSPRTGDNGYTF.

The genes are TRBV5-1 and TRBJ2-2, with D maybe TRBD1 (5 bases). CDR3 size: 15 residues. V was trimmed by 0 bases and J by 4 bases, leaving 10 bases between them. Germline V lookup: CDR1 SGHRS, CDR2 YFSETQ. The CDR3 reads CASSLAGRVTGELFF. The DNA of the CDR3 is TGCGCCAGCAGCTTGGCCGGCAGGGTCACCGGGGAGCTGTTTTTT. Full variable domain (missing parts from reference TRBV5-1 and TRBJ2-2): KAGVTQTPRYLIKTRGQQVTLSCSPISGHRSVSWYQQTPGQGLQFLFEYFSETQRNKGNFPGRFSGRQFSNSRSEMNVSTLELGDSALYLCASSLAGRVTGELFFGEGSRLTVL.